The sequence of this T cell receptor beta chain was determined in a study of cytomegalovirus exposure and HLA in healthy donors. Whole-study context: The same platform was used for the 130 or so validation repertoires as for the roughly 700 first-cohort repertoires, as reported in a later analysis. Study-level points and caveats: Reportedly, cytomegalovirus status was diagnosed with high sensitivity and specificity. Generally TCR sequences proved uncommon, though certain public TCRs appeared in numerous donors.

The donors were part of the approximately 130-subject validation cohort, which stood apart from the roughly 670-subject first cohort. Remarks on this clone: Its antigen is currently unknown.

The CDR3 extends over 13 amino acids. Germline lookup yields CDR1 SGDLS and CDR2 YYNGEE. V was shortened by 0 bases and J by 3 bases, with 4 bases between the two germline ends. Sequencing used immunoSEQ multiplex PCR; TCRdb keeps in-frame clones, though not all of them. Among 66,000 or so clones listed, 95% to 97% were seen once. The source of this sequence is a woman aged 18-29 years in good health and CMV-seropositive. The sample taken for sequencing was PBMCs. The chain links TRBV9 to TRBJ1-3; D not certain. The CDR3 coding sequence is TGTGCCAGCAGCGTAGGAGGTGGAAACACCATATATTTT. Amino acids: CASSVGGGNTIYF.